Below are 21 T cell receptor beta chains sequenced from a single sample in a study of technical replicates of blood from several donors (dated by TCRdb to about 2017). Library method: the immunoSEQ multiplex PCR assay. TCRdb's version of the immuneACCESS table is confined to in-frame rearrangements and falls short of the full clone set. An unresolved V gene accounts for under half of the shortfall where checked; the remainder is of unknown origin. The sample table contains approximately 85,000 clones; only one count was recorded for approximately 93% of them. The ten largest clones capture under 0.3% of the sample. Sequenced: T cells isolated from PBMCs. Every receptor here comes from a human donor in good health.

The V and J genes are TRBV29-1 and TRBJ2-1; D unclear. The CDR3 totals 13 residues. Germline V lookup: CDR1 SQVTM, CDR2 ANQGSEA. Trimming left V 3 bases short and J 4 bases short, with 10 bases between. The CDR3 region is CSVEVTEYNEQFF. The CDR3 DNA reads TGCAGCGTTGAGGTGACTGAATACAATGAGCAGTTCTTC.

The CDR3 region is CASSTKGGGPGYEQYF. The CDR3 nucleotides read TGTGCCAGCAGCACCAAGGGGGGGGGCCCTGGTTACGAGCAGTACTTC. V usage is TRBV7-9 and J usage is TRBJ2-7; TRBD2 is a possible D gene (7 bases). Germline-derived CDR1 and CDR2 are SEHNR and FQNEAQ (reference sequence). The CDR3 loop spans 16 amino acids. V lost 5 bases and J 4 bases, leaving 21 bases between the germline ends. The whole variable domain, filled in from reference TRBV7-9 and TRBJ2-7, reads DTGVSQNPRHKITKRGQNVTFRCDPISEHNRLYWYRQTLGQGPEFLTYFQNEAQLEKSRLLSDRFSAERPKGSFSTLEIQRTEQGDSAMYLCASSTKGGGPGYEQYFGPGTRLTVT.

The chain employs TRBV7-2 and TRBJ2-7; D gene uncertain. Germline lookup yields CDR1 SGHTA and CDR2 FQGNSA. Trimming left V 0 bases short and J 0 bases short, with 6 bases between. The CDR3 contains 14 residues. The CDR3 DNA follows: TGTGCCAGCAGCTTAGCCTTGAGCTCCTACGAGCAGTACTTC. It is translated as CASSLALSSYEQYF.

This chain joins TRBV7-9 and TRBJ1-5; weak D call: TRBD1 (6 bases). This CDR3 is 16 amino acids long. The V gene's germline CDR1 is SEHNR and CDR2 FQNEAQ (reference sequence). V lost 6 bases and J lost 4, with 19 bases in between. CDR3 bases: TGTGCCAGCAGTTCCGAGGGGGGGTCGTGGAATCAGCCCCAGCATTTT. Translated: CASSSEGGSWNQPQHF.

The V gene is TRBV19, the J gene TRBJ1-4; no clear D gene. The V and J ends lost 4 bases and 4 bases respectively, with 7 bases between them. The CDR3 loop spans 13 amino acids. The germline V gene encodes CDR1 LNHDA and CDR2 SQIVND (reference sequence). CDR3 protein: CASSREDNEKLFF. In nucleotides, the CDR3 is TGTGCCAGTAGTAGGGAGGATAATGAAAAACTGTTTTTT. Full variable domain (outside the CDR3, taken from reference TRBV19 and TRBJ1-4): DGGITQSPKYLFRKEGQNVTLSCEQNLNHDAMYWYRQDPGQGLRLIYYSQIVNDFQKGDIAEGYSVSREKKESFPLTVTSAQKNPTAFYLCASSREDNEKLFFGSGTQLSVL.

The chain has TRBV6-6 and TRBJ1-5, with 8 bases that match TRBD1. V trimming: 2 bases; J trimming: 5 bases; junction bases outside the gene matches: 2. Germline lookup yields CDR1 MNHNY and CDR2 SVGAGI (reference sequence). The CDR3 covers 14 residues. CDR3 in amino acids: CASSYGQGYQPQHF. CDR3 coding DNA: TGTGCCAGCAGTTACGGACAGGGATATCAGCCCCAGCATTTT.

J is TRBJ1-1 and V is TRBV29-1; D is possibly TRBD1 (6 bases). V was trimmed by 6 bases and J by 1 base, leaving 9 bases between them. CDR1 is SQVTM and CDR2 is ANQGSEA in the germline V gene. The length of the CDR3 is 12 residues. CDR3 DNA sequence: TGCAGCGTCGCACAGGGGAACACTGAAGCTTTCTTT. It yields the protein CSVAQGNTEAFF.

The rearrangement uses TRBV12-5 and TRBJ2-5; 10 nucleotides match TRBD1. The CDR3 is made up of 19 amino acids. Germline lookup yields CDR1 LGHNT and CDR2 FRNRAP. V lost 1 base, J lost 3 bases, and 14 bases stayed unmatched. CDR3 sequence: CASGLDRKEPGQGKETQYF. CDR3 coding DNA: TGTGCTAGTGGTTTGGACCGAAAAGAACCGGGACAGGGGAAAGAGACCCAGTACTTC.

This chain connects TRBV20-1 to TRBJ1-2, with D hard to call. In germline, CDR1 is DFQATT, CDR2 SNEGSKA (reference sequence). The CDR3 covers 11 residues. V lost 6 bases, J lost 4 bases, and 9 bases lay in between. CDR3 sequence (DNA): TGCAGTGCCGACAACCTCTATGGCTACACCTTC. Its protein is CSADNLYGYTF.

The chain has TRBV7-6 and TRBJ2-3; D remains ambiguous. This CDR3 is 15 amino acids long. Deletions cut 8 bases from V and 4 bases from J, with 19 bases between. Germline lookup yields CDR1 SGHVS and CDR2 FNYEAQ. The CDR3 protein is CASAPSKSVPDTQYF. The CDR3 DNA is TGTGCCAGCGCACCGTCAAAGTCGGTCCCAGATACGCAGTATTTT. The entire variable domain, with the rest obtained from reference TRBV7-6 and TRBJ2-3, is as follows: GAGVSQSPRYKVTKRGQDVALRCDPISGHVSLYWYRQALGQGPEFLTYFNYEAQQDKSGLPNDRFSAERPEGSISTLTIQRTEQRDSAMYRCASAPSKSVPDTQYFGPGTRLTVL.

The chain has TRBV5-1 and TRBJ2-3, with TRBD1 identical over 11 bases. Germline V lookup: CDR1 SGHRS, CDR2 YFSETQ. V lost 3 bases and J lost 4; bases outside the gene matches: 13. This CDR3 has 18 residues. The CDR3 loop is CASSSTAFPGQGADTQYF. Here the CDR3 DNA reads TGCGCCAGCAGCTCAACGGCATTCCCGGGACAGGGGGCAGATACGCAGTATTTT.

CDR3 nucleotide sequence: TGTGCCAGCAGTGACACCTCTGACAGGGACCTCTCTGGAAACACCATATATTTT. Amino acid sequence: CASSDTSDRDLSGNTIYF. The chain joins TRBV6-4 to TRBJ1-3; TRBD1 matches 7 bases. The CDR3 loop spans 18 amino acids. Germline CDR1 reads MRHNA; CDR2 reads SNTAGT. V was pared by 2 bases and J by 0 bases, with 10 bases of the junction left unmatched.

CDR3 sequence: CASSELPGATGELFF. The CDR3 nucleotides are TGTGCCAGCAGCGAACTCCCGGGAGCAACCGGGGAGCTGTTTTTT. The chain uses TRBV9 and TRBJ2-2, with a weak D call TRBD2 (6 bases). Germline loops: CDR1 SGDLS, CDR2 YYNGEE. Trimming stripped 3 bases from V and 5 bases from J, with 14 bases between. This CDR3 contains 15 residues.

The chain combines TRBV7-9 with TRBJ2-2, with 10 bases that match TRBD2. With 1 base clipped from V and 7 bases from J, the junction kept 6 bases outside the gene matches. CDR1 and CDR2 (germline): SEHNR, FQNEAQ (reference sequence). CDR3 length equals 16 residues. CDR3 protein: CASSLGSSGRSGELFF. Written as DNA, the CDR3 is TGTGCCAGCAGCTTAGGGTCTAGCGGGAGAAGCGGGGAGCTGTTTTTT.

This sequence joins TRBV19 and TRBJ1-1; 7 bases are shared with TRBD1. The trim removed 6 bases at V and 0 bases at J, leaving 4 bases unmatched. The CDR3 is 14 residues long. Germline-derived CDR1 and CDR2 are LNHDA and SQIVND (reference sequence). The CDR3 region has the DNA TGTGCCAGTAGAAGGACAGGAATGAACACTGAAGCTTTCTTT. Translated: CASRRTGMNTEAFF.

The sample holds one count of this clone. This chain joins TRBV29-1 and TRBJ2-7; 10 positions match TRBD1. The CDR3 runs 16 residues. V gave up 5 bases and J gave up 5 bases; unmatched junction bases: 15. Germline CDR1 is SQVTM and CDR2 is ANQGSEA. DNA for the CDR3: TGCAGCGTTACTGAGGGACAGGGGCGATCGCCCCACGAGCAGTACTTC. This translates into CSVTEGQGRSPHEQYF.

The chain couples TRBV5-5 to TRBJ2-3; D might be TRBD2 (7 bases). Germline V gene sequence: CDR1 SGHKS, CDR2 YYEKEE (reference sequence). The CDR3 runs 16 residues. V was clipped by 1 base and J by 0 bases, with 12 bases between them. Here the CDR3 reads CASSLRGGASTDTQYF. The CDR3 bases are TGTGCCAGCAGCTTGAGGGGGGGTGCTAGCACAGATACGCAGTATTTT.

This chain joins TRBV5-1 and TRBJ2-7, with 7 bases aligning to TRBD1. Germline V gene data show CDR1 as SGHRS and CDR2 as YFSETQ. This CDR3 spans 15 amino acids. The V gene end was trimmed by 6 bases and the J gene end by 0 bases; junction bases not matched to a gene: 9. CDR3 loop: CASNRGGQSSYEQYF. The CDR3 coding sequence is TGCGCCAGCAACCGAGGGGGACAGAGCTCCTACGAGCAGTACTTC.

In its sample, this clone was seen once. V gene TRBV10-1 combines with J gene TRBJ2-7, with TRBD1 identical over 7 bases. Trimming cost V 6 bases and J 2 bases; bases outside gene matches: 1. Germline CDR1 and CDR2: WNHNN and SYGVQD (reference sequence). This CDR3 is 12 amino acids long. The CDR3, as DNA: TGCGCCAGCAGCGGGACAGCCTACGAGCAGTACTTC. It codes for CASSGTAYEQYF.

CDR3 bases: TGCGCCAGCAGTGAGGATAACGGGGAGAATTCACCCCTCCACTTT. It specifies CASSEDNGENSPLHF. The V call is TRBV10-1, the J call TRBJ1-6, with D unclear. This CDR3 contains 15 residues. V was pared by 2 bases and J by 7 bases, with 12 bases between. Germline CDR1 is WNHNN and CDR2 is SYGVQD (reference sequence).

The chain uses TRBV30 and TRBJ1-2; D gene uncertain. The germline V gene encodes CDR1 GTSNPN and CDR2 SVGIG (reference sequence). The CDR3 runs 11 residues. V lost 6 bases to trimming and J lost 4 bases, with 9 bases between them. CDR3 protein: CACWPGYGYTF. The CDR3 nucleotides are TGTGCCTGTTGGCCTGGCTATGGCTACACCTTC.